This T cell receptor beta chain was identified during a study of beta chain features in type 1 diabetes. Study-level results: Across all four CD4+ subsets, people with type 1 diabetes showed modestly shorter TCRB CDR3s. The analysis here could not establish whether HLA type shapes TCRB rearrangement.

Comment on this clone: The antigen is unknown.

Looked up from germline, CDR1 is MDHEN and CDR2 is SYDVKM. V was pared by 6 bases and J by 0 bases, with 18 bases between. This CDR3 region has 17 residues. In all sorted populations, purity surpassed 98%. Investigators reverse transcribed all isolated RNA, so they sequenced expressed TCRB transcripts. This table comes from immunoSEQ multiplex PCR, and its TCRdb copy is limited to in-frame clones, with some not included. This sample carries 350,000 to 450,000 clones, approximately 16% of them seen once, and the ten largest clones take roughly 0.019%. The sequenced sample was naive CD4+ T cells from blood. The chain carries TRBV28 and TRBJ1-5, with D maybe TRBD1 (6 bases). The TCR sequence derives from a young woman in good health. CDR3 nucleotide sequence: TGTGCCAGCAGGCCAGGGGACGGAGGCTATAGCAATCAGCCCCAGCATTTT. This gives the protein CASRPGDGGYSNQPQHF.